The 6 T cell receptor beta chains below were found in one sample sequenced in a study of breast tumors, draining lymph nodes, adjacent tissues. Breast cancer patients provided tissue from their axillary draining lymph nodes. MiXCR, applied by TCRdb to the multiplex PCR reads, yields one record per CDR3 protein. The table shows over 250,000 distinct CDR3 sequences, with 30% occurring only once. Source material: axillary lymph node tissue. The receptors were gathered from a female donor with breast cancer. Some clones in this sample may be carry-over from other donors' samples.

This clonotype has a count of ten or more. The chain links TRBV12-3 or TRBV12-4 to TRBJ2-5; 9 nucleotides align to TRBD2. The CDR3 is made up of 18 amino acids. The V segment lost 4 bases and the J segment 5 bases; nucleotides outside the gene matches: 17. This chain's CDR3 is CASSYRPGPSGEWETQYF. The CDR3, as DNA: TGTGCCAGCAGTTACCGGCCGGGGCCTAGCGGGGAATGGGAGACCCAGTACTTC.

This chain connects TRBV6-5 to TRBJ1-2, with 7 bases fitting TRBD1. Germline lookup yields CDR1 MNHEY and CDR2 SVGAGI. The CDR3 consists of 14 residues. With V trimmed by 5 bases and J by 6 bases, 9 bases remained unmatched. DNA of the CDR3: TGTGCCAGCAGTCACGGGGGCAGGGGGAATGGCTACACCTTC. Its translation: CASSHGGRGNGYTF.

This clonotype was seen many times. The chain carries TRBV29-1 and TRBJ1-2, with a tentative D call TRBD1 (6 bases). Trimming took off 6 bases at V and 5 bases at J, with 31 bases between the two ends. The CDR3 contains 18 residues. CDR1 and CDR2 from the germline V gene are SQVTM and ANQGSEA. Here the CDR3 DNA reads TGCAGCGTACTCCTACAGGGTAGGGTGGACCCTAAACATTATGGCTACACCTTC. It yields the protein CSVLLQGRVDPKHYGYTF.

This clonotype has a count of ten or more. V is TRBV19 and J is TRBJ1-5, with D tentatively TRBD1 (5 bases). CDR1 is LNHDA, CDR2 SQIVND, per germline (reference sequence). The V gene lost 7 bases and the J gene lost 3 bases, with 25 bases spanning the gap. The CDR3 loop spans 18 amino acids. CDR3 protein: CASTQWGRRFGVNQPQHF. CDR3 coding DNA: TGTGCCAGTACCCAATGGGGACGGCGTTTCGGTGTCAATCAGCCCCAGCATTTT.

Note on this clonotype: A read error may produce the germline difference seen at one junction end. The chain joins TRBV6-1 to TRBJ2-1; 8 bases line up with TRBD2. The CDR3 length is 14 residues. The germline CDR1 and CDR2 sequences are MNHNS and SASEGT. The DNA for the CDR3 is TGTGCCAGCAGTGGGGCGGGAGGTTACAATGAGCGGTTCTTC. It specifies CASSGAGGYNERFF.

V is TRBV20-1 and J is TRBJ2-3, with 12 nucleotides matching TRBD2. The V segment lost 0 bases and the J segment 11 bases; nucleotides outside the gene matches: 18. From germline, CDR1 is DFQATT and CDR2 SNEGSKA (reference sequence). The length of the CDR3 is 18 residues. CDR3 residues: CSAREGKGLAGGPHEQYF. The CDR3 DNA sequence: TGCAGTGCTAGAGAGGGGAAGGGGCTAGCGGGAGGGCCCCATGAGCAGTATTTT.